These 4 T cell receptor beta chains were sequenced from one sample in a study of T cell repertoires in cytomegalovirus infection. Via MiXCR, TCRdb re-called the reads, giving one row per CDR3 protein. Found here are around 750,000 distinct CDR3 sequences, around a third of them singletons; the top ten hold about an eighth. No antigen has been assigned to these receptors. The sample was cultured CD8+ T cells from PBMCs, taken from culture after CMV antigen stimulation. The receptors originated from a human donor in good health (CMV status not recorded). Some clones in this sample may be carry-over from other donors' samples.

The gene calls are TRBV5-1 and TRBJ2-7; a weak D match, TRBD2 (5 bases). The germline V gene encodes CDR1 SGHRS and CDR2 YFSETQ. The V gene lost 4 bases and the J gene lost 3 bases, with 17 bases spanning the gap. The CDR3 has 15 residues. The CDR3 spells CASSPDAPGYYEQYF. DNA of the CDR3: TGCGCCAGCAGCCCCGATGCCCCGGGGTACTACGAGCAGTACTTC.

A few counts support this clonotype. The chain employs TRBV7-9 and TRBJ2-1; 9 bases match TRBD2. CDR3 length equals 14 residues. Germline CDR1 reads SEHNR; CDR2 reads FQNEAQ (reference sequence). The trim removed 1 base at V and 7 bases at J, leaving 2 bases unmatched. The CDR3 region has the DNA TGTGCCAGCAGCTTAGTTGGACTAGCGAATGAGCAGTTCTTC. Protein product: CASSLVGLANEQFF. Together with reference TRBV7-9 and TRBJ2-1, the CDR3 gives the full variable domain: DTGVSQNPRHKITKRGQNVTFRCDPISEHNRLYWYRQTLGQGPEFLTYFQNEAQLEKSRLLSDRFSAERPKGSFSTLEIQRTEQGDSAMYLCASSLVGLANEQFFGPGTRLTVL.

This clonotype came up a few times. The chain joins TRBV28 to TRBJ2-7; D is perhaps TRBD1 (5 bases). Germline CDR1 reads MDHEN; CDR2 reads SYDVKM. V lost 5 bases, J lost 1 base, and 12 bases lay in between. The CDR3 is 14 residues long. CDR3: CASSHRTRSYEQYV. DNA of the CDR3: TGTGCCAGCAGTCACAGGACGAGGTCCTACGAGCAGTACGTC.

The rearrangement links TRBV4-1 to TRBJ1-5; TRBD1 might be the D (5 bases). From germline, CDR1 is MGHRA and CDR2 YSYEKL. The V and J ends lost 0 bases and 3 bases respectively, with 9 bases between them. There are 15 residues in the CDR3. CDR3 residues: CASSQEDKNNQPQHF. The CDR3 bases are TGCGCCAGCAGCCAAGAGGACAAAAACAATCAGCCCCAGCATTTT.